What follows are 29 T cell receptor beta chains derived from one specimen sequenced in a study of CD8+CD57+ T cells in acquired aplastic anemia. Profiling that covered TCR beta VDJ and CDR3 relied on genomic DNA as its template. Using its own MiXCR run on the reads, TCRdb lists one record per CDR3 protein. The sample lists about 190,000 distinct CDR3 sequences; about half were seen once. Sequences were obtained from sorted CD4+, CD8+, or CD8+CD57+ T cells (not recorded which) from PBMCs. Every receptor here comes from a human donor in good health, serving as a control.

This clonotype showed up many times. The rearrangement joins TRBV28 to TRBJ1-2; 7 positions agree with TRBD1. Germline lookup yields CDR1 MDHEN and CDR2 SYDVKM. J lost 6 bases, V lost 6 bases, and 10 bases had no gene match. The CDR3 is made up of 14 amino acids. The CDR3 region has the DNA TGTGCCAGCAGCCCAACCGACAGGGTAAATGGCTACACCTTC. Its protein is CASSPTDRVNGYTF.

The DNA of the CDR3 is TGTGCCAGCAGCCCTTGGCAGAAATTCACCAATGAGCAGTTCTTC. Translating it yields CASSPWQKFTNEQFF. The rearrangement links TRBV25-1 to TRBJ2-1; D ambiguous. Germline V gene lookup returns CDR1 MGHDK and CDR2 SYGVNS. Trimming removed 6 bases at V and 6 bases at J, with 18 bases between. The CDR3 has 15 amino acids.

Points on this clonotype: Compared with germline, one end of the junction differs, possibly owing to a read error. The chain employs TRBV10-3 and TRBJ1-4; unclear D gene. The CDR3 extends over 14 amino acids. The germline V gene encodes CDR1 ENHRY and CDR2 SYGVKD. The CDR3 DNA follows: TGTGCCATCAGTGAGTCCGGCACTAATGAGAAACTGGTTTTT. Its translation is CAISESGTNEKLVF.

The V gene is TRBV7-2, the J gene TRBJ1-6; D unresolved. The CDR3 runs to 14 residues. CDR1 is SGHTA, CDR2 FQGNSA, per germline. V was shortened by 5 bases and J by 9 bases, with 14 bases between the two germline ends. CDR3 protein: CASSQIGPRSPLHF. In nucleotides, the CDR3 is TGTGCCAGCAGCCAAATTGGGCCCCGTTCACCCCTCCACTTT.

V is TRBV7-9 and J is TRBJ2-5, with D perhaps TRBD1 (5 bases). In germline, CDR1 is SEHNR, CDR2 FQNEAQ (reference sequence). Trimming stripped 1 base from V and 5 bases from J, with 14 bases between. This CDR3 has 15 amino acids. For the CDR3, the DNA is TGTGCCAGCAGCTTAGTTGGCAGGGATGGCGAGACCCAGTACTTC. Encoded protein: CASSLVGRDGETQYF.

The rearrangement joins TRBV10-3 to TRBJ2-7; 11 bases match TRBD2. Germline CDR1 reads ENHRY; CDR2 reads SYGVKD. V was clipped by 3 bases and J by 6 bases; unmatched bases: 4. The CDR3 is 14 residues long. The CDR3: CAISELAGDGEQYV. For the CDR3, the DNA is TGTGCCATCAGTGAACTAGCGGGAGACGGCGAGCAGTACGTC.

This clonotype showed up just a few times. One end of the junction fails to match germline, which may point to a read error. The CDR3 is CASSESIWDRIF. The DNA for the CDR3 is TGCGCCAGCAGTGAGTCGATATGGGACAGGATCTTC. The chain recombines TRBV10-2 with TRBJ2-7; TRBD1 aligns across 8 bases. Germline V gives CDR1 WSHSY, CDR2 SAAADI. The CDR3 consists of 12 residues.

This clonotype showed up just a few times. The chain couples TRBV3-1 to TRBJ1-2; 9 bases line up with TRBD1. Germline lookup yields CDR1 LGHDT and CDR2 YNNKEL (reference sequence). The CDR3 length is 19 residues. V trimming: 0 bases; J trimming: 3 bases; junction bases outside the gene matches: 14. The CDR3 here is CASSQDGTGIKRVYYGYTF. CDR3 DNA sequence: TGTGCCAGCAGCCAAGACGGGACAGGGATTAAGAGGGTGTACTATGGCTACACCTTC. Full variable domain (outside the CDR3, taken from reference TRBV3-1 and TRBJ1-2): DTAVSQTPKYLVTQMGNDKSIKCEQNLGHDTMYWYKQDSKKFLKIMFSYNNKELIINETVPNRFSPKSPDKAHLNLHINSLELGDSAVYFCASSQDGTGIKRVYYGYTFGSGTRLTVV.

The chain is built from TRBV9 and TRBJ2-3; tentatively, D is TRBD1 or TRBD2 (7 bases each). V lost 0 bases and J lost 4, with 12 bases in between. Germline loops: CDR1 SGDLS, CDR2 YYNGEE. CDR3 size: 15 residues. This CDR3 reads CASSVEAGGADTQYF. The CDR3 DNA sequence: TGTGCCAGCAGCGTAGAGGCAGGGGGGGCAGATACGCAGTATTTT.

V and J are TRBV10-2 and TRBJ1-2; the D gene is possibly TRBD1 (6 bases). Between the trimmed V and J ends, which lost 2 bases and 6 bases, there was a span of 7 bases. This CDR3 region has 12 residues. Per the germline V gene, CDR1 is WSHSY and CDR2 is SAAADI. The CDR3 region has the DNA TGCGCCAGCAGTGAGCCAGGGGATGGCTACACCTTC. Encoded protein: CASSEPGDGYTF.

The CDR3 sequence: CASSLAPLAGGEQYF. The CDR3 DNA sequence: TGTGCCAGCAGCTTAGCGCCACTAGCGGGGGGCGAGCAGTACTTC. The V call is TRBV7-2, the J call TRBJ2-7, with 12 bases matching TRBD2. V trimming: 0 bases; J trimming: 6 bases; junction bases outside the gene matches: 3. The CDR3 contains 15 residues. In germline, CDR1 is SGHTA, CDR2 FQGNSA.

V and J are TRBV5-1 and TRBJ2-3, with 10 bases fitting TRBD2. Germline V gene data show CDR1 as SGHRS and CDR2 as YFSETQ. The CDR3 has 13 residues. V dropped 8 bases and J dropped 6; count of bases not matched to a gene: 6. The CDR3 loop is CASKSGGGDTQYF. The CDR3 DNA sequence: TGCGCCAGTAAAAGCGGGGGGGGGGATACGCAGTATTTT.

CDR3 nucleotide sequence: TGTGCCAGCAGTCCCACAGGGAGGGTCGAGCAGTACTTC. Its protein is CASSPTGRVEQYF. The chain recombines TRBV27 with TRBJ2-7, with D perhaps TRBD2 (7 bases). This CDR3 is 13 amino acids long. Trimming removed 5 bases at V and 6 bases at J, with 14 bases between. Germline lookup yields CDR1 MNHEY and CDR2 SMNVEV (reference sequence).

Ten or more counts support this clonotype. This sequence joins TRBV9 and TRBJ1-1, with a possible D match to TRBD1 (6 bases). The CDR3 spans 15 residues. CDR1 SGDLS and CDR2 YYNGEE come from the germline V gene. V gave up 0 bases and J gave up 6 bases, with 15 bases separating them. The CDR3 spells CASSVVRGSNAEAFF. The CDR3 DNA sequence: TGTGCCAGCAGCGTAGTGAGGGGGTCTAACGCTGAAGCTTTCTTT.

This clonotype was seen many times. The DNA of the CDR3 is TGTGCCAGCAGCTTAGGGGACAGGCGAGGCTACACCTTC. This gives the protein CASSLGDRRGYTF. This chain joins TRBV7-2 and TRBJ1-2; 8 bases fit TRBD1. The CDR3 spans 13 residues. J lost 8 bases, V lost 1 base, and 3 bases had no gene match. The germline V gene has CDR1 SGHTA and CDR2 FQGNSA.

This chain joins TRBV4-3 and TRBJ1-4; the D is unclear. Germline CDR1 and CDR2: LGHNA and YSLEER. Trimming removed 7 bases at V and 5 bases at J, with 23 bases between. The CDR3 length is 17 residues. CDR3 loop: CASNLGEQIGLNEKLFF. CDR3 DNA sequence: TGCGCCAGCAACCTCGGGGAGCAGATCGGACTCAATGAAAAACTGTTTTTT.

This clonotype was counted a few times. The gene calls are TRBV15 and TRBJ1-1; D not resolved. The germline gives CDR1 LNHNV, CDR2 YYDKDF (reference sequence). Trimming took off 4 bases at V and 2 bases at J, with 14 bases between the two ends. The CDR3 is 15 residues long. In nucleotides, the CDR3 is TGTGCCACCAGCACCCCTCCAGTAGGTAACACTGAAGCTTTCTTT. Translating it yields CATSTPPVGNTEAFF.

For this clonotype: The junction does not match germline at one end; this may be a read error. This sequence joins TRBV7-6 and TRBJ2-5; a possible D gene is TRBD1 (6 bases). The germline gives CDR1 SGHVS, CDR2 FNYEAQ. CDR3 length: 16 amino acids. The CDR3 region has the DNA TGTGCCAGCAGCCCTACCCAACAGGGAAGGGGCAATGAGCAGTCCTTC. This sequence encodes CASSPTQQGRGNEQSF.

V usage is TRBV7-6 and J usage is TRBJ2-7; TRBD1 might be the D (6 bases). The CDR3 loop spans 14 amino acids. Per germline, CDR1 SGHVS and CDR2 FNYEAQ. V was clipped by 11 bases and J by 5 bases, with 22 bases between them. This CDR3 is CAPPSTVGGHEQYV. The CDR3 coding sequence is TGTGCCCCCCCGAGTACTGTTGGGGGCCACGAGCAGTACGTC.

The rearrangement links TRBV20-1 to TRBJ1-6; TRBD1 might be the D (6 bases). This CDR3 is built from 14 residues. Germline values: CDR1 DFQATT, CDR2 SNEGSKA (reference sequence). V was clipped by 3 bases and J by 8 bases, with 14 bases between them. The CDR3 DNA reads TGCAGTGCTAGCCACACAGGGATTGATTCACCCCTCCACTTT. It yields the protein CSASHTGIDSPLHF.

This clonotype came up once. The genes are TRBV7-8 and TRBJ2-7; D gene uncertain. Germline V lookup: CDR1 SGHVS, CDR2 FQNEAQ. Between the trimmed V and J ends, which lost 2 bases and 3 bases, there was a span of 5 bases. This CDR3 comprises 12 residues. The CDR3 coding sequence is TGTGCCAGCAGCTTAAGGATCTACGAGCAGTACTTC. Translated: CASSLRIYEQYF.

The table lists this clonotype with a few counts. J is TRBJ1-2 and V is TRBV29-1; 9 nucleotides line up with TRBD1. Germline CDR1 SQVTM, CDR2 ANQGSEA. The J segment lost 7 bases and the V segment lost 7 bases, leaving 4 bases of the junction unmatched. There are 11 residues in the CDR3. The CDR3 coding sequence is TGCAGCGGCCTACAGGGGGCTGGCTACACCTTC. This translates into CSGLQGAGYTF.

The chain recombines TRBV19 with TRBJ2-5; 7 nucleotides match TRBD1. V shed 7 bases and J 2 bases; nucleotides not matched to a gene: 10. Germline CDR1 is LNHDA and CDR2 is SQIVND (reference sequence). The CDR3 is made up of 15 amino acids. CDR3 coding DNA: TGTGCCAGTACCATCGTCTGGGACAGACAAGAGACCCAGTACTTC. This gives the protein CASTIVWDRQETQYF.

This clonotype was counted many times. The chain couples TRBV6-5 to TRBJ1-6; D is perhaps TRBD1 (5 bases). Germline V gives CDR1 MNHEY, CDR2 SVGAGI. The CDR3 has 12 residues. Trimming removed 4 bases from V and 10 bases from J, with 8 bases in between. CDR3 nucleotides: TGTGCCAGCAGTTCCTCAGGGTCACCCCTCCACTTT. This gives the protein CASSSSGSPLHF.

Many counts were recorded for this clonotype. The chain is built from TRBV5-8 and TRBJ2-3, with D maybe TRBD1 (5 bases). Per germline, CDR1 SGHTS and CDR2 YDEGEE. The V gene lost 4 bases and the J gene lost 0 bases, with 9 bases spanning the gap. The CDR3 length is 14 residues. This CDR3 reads CASSGHRSTDTQYF. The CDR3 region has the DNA TGTGCCAGCAGCGGACACAGGAGCACAGATACGCAGTATTTT.

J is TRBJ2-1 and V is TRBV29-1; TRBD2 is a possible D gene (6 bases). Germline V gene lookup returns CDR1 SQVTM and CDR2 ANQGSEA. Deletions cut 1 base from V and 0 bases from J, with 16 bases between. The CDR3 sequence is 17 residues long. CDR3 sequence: CSVEAQDPGSSYNEQFF. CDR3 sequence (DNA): TGCAGCGTTGAAGCCCAGGATCCCGGGAGCTCCTACAATGAGCAGTTCTTC.

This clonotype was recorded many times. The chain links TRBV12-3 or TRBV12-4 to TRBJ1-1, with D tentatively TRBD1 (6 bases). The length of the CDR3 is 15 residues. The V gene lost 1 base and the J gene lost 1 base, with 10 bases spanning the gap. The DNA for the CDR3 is TGTGCCAGCAGTTTAGAGTCACAGGGGAACACTGAAGCTTTCTTT. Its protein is CASSLESQGNTEAFF.

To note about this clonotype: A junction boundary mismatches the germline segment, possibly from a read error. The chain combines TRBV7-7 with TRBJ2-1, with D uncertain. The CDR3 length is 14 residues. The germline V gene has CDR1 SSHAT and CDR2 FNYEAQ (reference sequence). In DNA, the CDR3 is TGTGCTAGCAGCTTAAGGTACGCCGCCAATGAGCAGTTCTTC. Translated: CASSLRYAANEQFF.

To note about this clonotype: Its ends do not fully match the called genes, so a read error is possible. CDR3 in amino acids: CSATGQGAHF. The CDR3 bases are TGCAGTGCTACCGGACAGGGGGCGCACTTC. The V and J genes are TRBV20-1 and TRBJ2-7, with 11 bases identical to TRBD1. This CDR3 spans 10 amino acids. Germline V CDR1 and CDR2: DFQATT, SNEGSKA (reference sequence).